Listed below are T cell receptor beta chains from one sample, sequenced in a study of Ad26.COV2.S vaccination and SARS-CoV-2 variants. Sequencing was performed with immunoSEQ multiplex PCR; in TCRdb, only in-frame clones are kept and a portion is missing. This table has a few hundred thousand clones, 92% appearing once. This sample comprised peripheral blood, obtained in a trial of Ad26.COV2.S vaccine versus placebo. The receptors stem from a person aged 18-60 years who received the Ad26.COV2.S COVID-19 vaccine or a placebo. Each CDR3 is given with its conserved first and last residue. D genes are given only for firm matches. Clone size is shown for a subset of rows, as once, few, many or a class of expanded clone.

v_gene,abundance,j_gene,d_gene,CDR3aa,CDR3nt
TRBV9,NA,TRBJ2-6,NA,CASSVEGSSGANVLTF,TGTGCCAGCAGCGTAGAGGGGAGCTCTGGGGCCAACGTCCTGACTTTC
TRBV27,NA,TRBJ2-1,TRBD1,CASSPTGASSYNEQFF,TGTGCCAGCAGTCCTACAGGGGCCAGCTCCTACAATGAGCAGTTCTTC
TRBV30,NA,TRBJ1-6,NA,CAWSGAQGFALHPNSPLHF,TGTGCCTGGAGTGGGGCACAGGGTTTTGCTCTCCACCCCAATTCACCCCTCCACTTT
TRBV4-3,NA,TRBJ2-1,TRBD2,CASSQGTSGFGEQFF,TGCGCCAGCAGCCAAGGGACTAGCGGCTTCGGTGAGCAGTTCTTC
TRBV9,NA,TRBJ2-3,NA,CASSVGTYTDTQYF,TGTGCCAGCAGCGTAGGCACTTACACAGATACGCAGTATTTT
TRBV27,once,TRBJ1-2,TRBD1,CASSFGTVGYGYTF,TGTGCCAGCAGTTTCGGGACAGTGGGCTATGGCTACACCTTC
TRBV4-1,NA,TRBJ2-7,NA,CASSQEVRAGRKYEQYF,TGCGCCAGCAGCCAAGAAGTTCGCGCGGGCCGAAAATACGAGCAGTACTTC
TRBV27,NA,TRBJ2-7,NA,CASSSTSYEQYF,TGTGCCAGCAGTTCAACTTCCTACGAGCAGTACTTC
TRBV28,NA,TRBJ2-7,TRBD2,CASSSGGGATPYEQYF,TGTGCCAGCAGTTCGGGAGGCGGGGCAACCCCTTACGAGCAGTACTTC
TRBV5-1,NA,TRBJ1-5,NA,CASSFDRDTDQPQHF,TGCGCCAGCAGCTTCGACCGGGACACAGATCAGCCCCAGCATTTT
TRBV6-2/TRBV6-3,NA,TRBJ1-5,NA,CASSPIQGTYSNQPQHF,TGTGCCAGCAGTCCGATTCAGGGAACCTATAGCAATCAGCCCCAGCATTTT
TRBV10-3,NA,TRBJ2-2,TRBD2,CAITAGGLNTGELFF,TGTGCCATCACAGCGGGGGGGCTTAACACCGGGGAGCTGTTTTTT
TRBV6-2/TRBV6-3,NA,TRBJ1-1,TRBD1,CASSYQTGSTEAFF,TGTGCCAGCAGTTACCAGACAGGGTCCACTGAAGCTTTCTTT
TRBV6-1,NA,TRBJ2-5,NA,CASSDRVGHIETQYF,TGTGCCAGCAGTGATCGGGTGGGACATATAGAGACCCAGTACTTC
TRBV6-7,NA,TRBJ2-7,NA,CASRDSNSCEQYF,TGTGCCAGCAGGGACTCGAATTCCTGCGAGCAGTACTTC
TRBV7-2,NA,TRBJ2-6,NA,CASSLRGLGSSGANVLTF,TGTGCCAGCAGCTTAAGGGGACTGGGATCCTCTGGGGCCAACGTCCTGACTTTC
TRBV3-1/TRBV3-2,NA,TRBJ2-1,TRBD2,CASRLSGGDRDEQFF,TGTGCCAGCAGACTTAGCGGGGGGGATCGGGATGAGCAGTTCTTC
TRBV6-1,NA,TRBJ2-1,NA,CASSEGGVWNLYEQFF,TGTGCCAGCAGTGAAGGGGGGGTATGGAATTTGTATGAGCAGTTCTTC